A single sample gave rise to the 27 T cell receptor beta chains below, sequenced in a study of T cells in Graves' hyperthyroidism and ophthalmopathy. Using RNA transcripts as the source, TCR beta CDR3 regions were amplified. An initial round of RT-PCR targeting the TCR CDR3 relied on the HTBI primer set. TCRdb ran MiXCR on the multiplex PCR reads and lists one entry per CDR3 protein. The data hold about 360,000 distinct CDR3 sequences, with roughly 14% observed a single time. Material: blood. The receptors originated from a man aged 30 to 45 with Graves' hyperthyroidism that later progressed to Graves' ophthalmopathy.

This clonotype was seen ten or more times. The chain is built from TRBV15 and TRBJ1-2; no clear D. This CDR3 is built from 15 residues. Germline V lookup: CDR1 LNHNV, CDR2 YYDKDF (reference sequence). V lost 0 bases and J lost 3, with 11 bases in between. DNA of the CDR3: TGTGCCACCAGCAGAGATCCCGGCAGCCACTATGGCTACACCTTC. Translating gives CATSRDPGSHYGYTF.

This clonotype came up many times. The chain uses TRBV5-1 and TRBJ2-5; a possible D gene is TRBD1 (6 bases). CDR1 is SGHRS, CDR2 YFSETQ, per germline. V lost 4 bases to trimming and J lost 2 bases, with 9 bases between them. This CDR3 spans 13 amino acids. The CDR3 coding sequence is TGCGCCAGCAGCAAGACAGGTCAAGAGACCCAGTACTTC. Translating gives CASSKTGQETQYF.

This clonotype was detected only a few times. The chain employs TRBV11-3 and TRBJ2-2; 9 bases map to TRBD2. Germline CDR1 SGHNT, CDR2 YENEEA. The CDR3 is made up of 14 amino acids. The V and J ends lost 1 base and 8 bases, in that order; junction bases with no gene match: 2. CDR3 residues: CASSLGLAAGELFF. The CDR3 DNA reads as TGTGCCAGCAGCTTAGGACTAGCGGCTGGGGAGCTGTTTTTT. The full variable domain, in which reference TRBV11-3 and TRBJ2-2 provide the parts outside the CDR3, is EAGVVQSPRYKIIEKKQPVAFWCNPISGHNTLYWYLQNLGQGPELLIRYENEEAVDDSQLPKDRFSAERLKGVDSTLKIQPAELGDSAVYLCASSLGLAAGELFFGEGSRLTVL.

CDR3 residues: CASRVGQVGTGELFF. The CDR3 bases are TGTGCCAGCAGGGTGGGACAGGTGGGCACCGGGGAGCTGTTTTTT. The gene calls are TRBV7-6 and TRBJ2-2, with TRBD1 matching 8 bases. CDR1 is SGHVS and CDR2 is FNYEAQ in the germline V gene. V dropped 6 bases and J dropped 4; count of bases not matched to a gene: 7. The CDR3 is made up of 15 amino acids.

This clonotype was detected ten times or more. The gene calls are TRBV11-3 and TRBJ1-1, with a weak D call TRBD1 (6 bases). CDR3 length: 12 residues. Germline CDR1 is SGHNT and CDR2 is YENEEA. The ends were cut back, 6 bases at V and 6 bases at J, with 11 bases in the middle. CDR3 sequence (DNA): TGTGCCAGCAGTTCTCAGGGGCCTGAAGCTTTCTTT. As protein: CASSSQGPEAFF.

This clonotype has a handful of counts. The V call is TRBV15, the J call TRBJ1-4; D may be TRBD1 (5 bases). With 10 bases removed from V and 8 bases from J, the gap between germline ends came to 26 bases. The germline V gene has CDR1 LNHNV and CDR2 YYDKDF (reference sequence). The CDR3 contains 16 residues. The CDR3, as DNA: TGTGCCAGCACCCCGACCGGGACGGGAGCGGGAGAAAAACTGTTTTTT. This translates into CASTPTGTGAGEKLFF.

This clonotype was observed a handful of times. The chain combines TRBV29-1 with TRBJ2-1; 9 positions match TRBD2. The CDR3 is 14 residues long. Germline V CDR1 and CDR2: SQVTM, ANQGSEA. V lost 1 base to trimming and J lost 4 bases; unmatched junction nucleotides: 2. The CDR3 region has the DNA TGCAGCGTTGAAGGCGGGGGGGTATACAATGAGCAGTTCTTC. Protein sequence: CSVEGGGVYNEQFF.

Ten or more counts support this clonotype. The rearrangement joins TRBV10-1 to TRBJ2-7, with 7 bases identical to TRBD1. The trim removed 2 bases at V and 4 bases at J, leaving 8 bases unmatched. In germline, CDR1 is WNHNN, CDR2 SYGVQD (reference sequence). This CDR3 is built from 15 residues. CDR3 coding DNA: TGCGCCAGCAGTGAGGGGCAGGGGGTACTATACGAGCAGTACTTC. This encodes CASSEGQGVLYEQYF.

In this sample, this clonotype turned up many times. V usage is TRBV28 and J usage is TRBJ2-7, with a tentative D call TRBD1 (5 bases). The CDR3 sequence is 13 residues long. In germline, CDR1 is MDHEN, CDR2 SYDVKM. Trimming pared 8 bases from V and 1 base from J, leaving 12 bases between. For the CDR3, the DNA is TGTGCCAGCGGGGCAGGTTCTTCCTACGAGCAGTACTTC. Protein: CASGAGSSYEQYF.

V gene TRBV20-1 combines with J gene TRBJ2-1; 8 bases map to TRBD2. V lost 7 bases to trimming and J lost 0 bases; unmatched junction nucleotides: 14. The CDR3 is 17 amino acids. CDR1 and CDR2 (germline): DFQATT, SNEGSKA (reference sequence). The CDR3 coding sequence is TGCAGTGGGACCGGAGGGTACGGGGGGGCCTCCTACAATGAGCAGTTCTTC. Amino acid sequence: CSGTGGYGGASYNEQFF.

This clonotype was counted between two and nine times. CDR3 residues: CASSALAGGNSPLHF. CDR3 coding DNA: TGTGCCAGCAGTGCCCTCGCAGGGGGTAATTCACCCCTCCACTTT. The chain uses TRBV6-1 and TRBJ1-6; TRBD1 matches at 7 bases. Germline-derived CDR1 and CDR2 are MNHNS and SASEGT. CDR3 length: 15 residues. V was clipped by 4 bases and J by 6 bases; unmatched bases: 6.

This clonotype appeared a few times. V usage is TRBV2 and J usage is TRBJ1-5, with TRBD1 as a possible D gene (6 bases). The CDR3 has 15 residues. V was shortened by 5 bases and J by 2 bases, with 13 bases between the two germline ends. Looked up from germline, CDR1 is SNHLY and CDR2 is FYNNEI. The CDR3 region has the DNA TGTGCCAGCAGTATGACAGGCGGAGGCAATCAGCCCCAGCATTTT. This sequence encodes CASSMTGGGNQPQHF.

This clonotype was counted many times. The chain links TRBV20-1 to TRBJ1-3; D not certain. Trimming stripped 0 bases from V and 0 bases from J, with 18 bases between. This CDR3 comprises 18 residues. Germline V CDR1 and CDR2: DFQATT, SNEGSKA (reference sequence). The CDR3 spells CSARDGQERSISGNTIYF. For the CDR3, the DNA is TGCAGTGCTAGAGATGGCCAGGAGAGATCAATCTCTGGAAACACCATATATTTT.

The V gene is TRBV29-1, the J gene TRBJ2-2, with D hard to call. The germline V gene encodes CDR1 SQVTM and CDR2 ANQGSEA. This CDR3 comprises 12 residues. Trimming left V 4 bases short and J 6 bases short, with 9 bases between. CDR3 DNA sequence: TGCAGCGTTGCGACCGCGGCCGGGGAGCTGTTTTTT. Its translation: CSVATAAGELFF.

The chain combines TRBV4-1 with TRBJ2-5; D unclear. Germline CDR1 MGHRA, CDR2 YSYEKL. The CDR3 runs to 17 residues. The germline V and J ends were trimmed by 0 bases and 0 bases, with 14 bases remaining between them. CDR3 DNA: TGCGCCAGCAGCCAAGATCTAGTTAGTCGGTACCAAGAGACCCAGTACTTC. Translated: CASSQDLVSRYQETQYF.

This sequence joins TRBV15 and TRBJ2-7; the D is unclear. V was clipped by 4 bases and J by 3 bases, with 10 bases between them. Germline CDR1 and CDR2: LNHNV and YYDKDF (reference sequence). The CDR3 is 13 amino acids. The CDR3 loop reads CATSKSMGYEQYF. The CDR3 DNA is TGTGCCACCAGCAAGTCCATGGGCTACGAGCAGTACTTC.

This clonotype was counted ten times or more. J is TRBJ1-3 and V is TRBV7-2; D is unresolved. The V gene lost 5 bases and the J gene lost 0 bases, with 11 bases spanning the gap. CDR1 and CDR2 from the germline V gene are SGHTA and FQGNSA. This CDR3 comprises 15 residues. CDR3 in amino acids: CASSRNRPSGNTIYF. CDR3 coding DNA: TGTGCCAGCAGCCGGAACCGCCCCTCTGGAAACACCATATATTTT.

In its sample, this clonotype was seen many times. V and J are TRBV28 and TRBJ1-2, with 7 bases identical to TRBD1. J gave up 3 bases and V 7 bases, and 8 bases lay outside the gene matches. CDR1 is MDHEN, CDR2 SYDVKM, per germline. The CDR3 sequence is 14 residues long. CDR3 amino acids: CASIDGTAYYGYTF. The CDR3 coding sequence is TGTGCCAGCATTGACGGGACAGCTTACTATGGCTACACCTTC.

This clonotype turned up a few times. This chain uses TRBV6-1 with TRBJ1-6; 8 bases are shared with TRBD1. V shed 5 bases and J 13 bases; nucleotides not matched to a gene: 10. Germline CDR1 and CDR2: MNHNS and SASEGT. The CDR3 runs 14 residues. In nucleotides, the CDR3 is TGTGCCAGCAGTTGGGGACAGGACGGCTCGCCCCTCCACTTT. It specifies CASSWGQDGSPLHF.

This clonotype was observed a few times. The rearrangement uses TRBV4-1 and TRBJ2-1; D may be TRBD1 (6 bases). CDR3 length: 17 amino acids. Trimming took off 4 bases at V and 7 bases at J, with 23 bases between the two ends. Germline CDR1 MGHRA, CDR2 YSYEKL. The CDR3 DNA reads as TGCGCCAGCAGCCTAGAACCGGGACACCCCCAGCAGAATGAGCAGTTCTTC. Translating gives CASSLEPGHPQQNEQFF.

In this sample, this clonotype turned up once. V gene TRBV20-1 combines with J gene TRBJ2-4; 7 nucleotides agree with TRBD1. Trimming at V came to 5 bases and at J to 0 bases, leaving 7 bases not matched to a gene. The CDR3 totals 15 residues. Germline lookup yields CDR1 DFQATT and CDR2 SNEGSKA (reference sequence). Here the CDR3 reads CSAGGQALAKNIQYF. The CDR3 DNA sequence: TGCAGTGCTGGAGGACAGGCACTAGCCAAAAACATTCAGTACTTC.

The genes are TRBV30 and TRBJ1-5; D is unresolved. The CDR3 covers 16 residues. V lost 3 bases and J 1 base, leaving 16 bases between the germline ends. Looked up from germline, CDR1 is GTSNPN and CDR2 is SVGIG (reference sequence). The CDR3 protein is CAWSLAASPSNQPQHF. CDR3 nucleotides: TGTGCCTGGAGCCTCGCTGCATCCCCGAGCAATCAGCCCCAGCATTTT. Combining the CDR3 with reference TRBV30 and TRBJ1-5 gives the whole variable domain SQTIHQWPATLVQPVGSPLSLECTVEGTSNPNLYWYRQAAGRGLQLLFYSVGIGQISSEVPQNLSASRPQDRQFILSSKKLLLSDSGFYLCAWSLAASPSNQPQHFGDGTRLSIL.

This rearrangement joins TRBV20-1 to TRBJ1-5; TRBD1 agrees at 7 bases. CDR1 is DFQATT and CDR2 is SNEGSKA in the germline V gene (reference sequence). The J segment lost 7 bases and the V segment lost 3 bases, leaving 9 bases of the junction unmatched. This CDR3 has 14 residues. The CDR3 DNA follows: TGCAGTGCTAGTCATGATACAGGGGTACAGCCCCAGCATTTT. Translated: CSASHDTGVQPQHF.

This clonotype was seen many times. CDR3 DNA: TGCGCCAGCAGTGACCGGACTAGCGGCCAAGAGACCCAGTACTTC. Its protein is CASSDRTSGQETQYF. The chain joins TRBV10-1 to TRBJ2-5; TRBD2 matches 10 bases. The CDR3 consists of 15 residues. V was clipped by 3 bases and J by 1 base; unmatched bases: 2. Germline assignment: CDR1 WNHNN and CDR2 SYGVQD (reference sequence).

Concerning this clonotype: Being one base from a much bigger clone, this may be a read error. This chain joins TRBV4-1 and TRBJ2-1; possibly TRBD2 for D (6 bases). The CDR3 loop spans 13 amino acids. CDR1 is MGHRA and CDR2 is YSYEKL in the germline V gene. CDR3 region: CASRQGGDNEQFF. The CDR3 DNA sequence: TGCGCCAGCAGGCAAGGAGGGGACAATGAGCAGTTCTTC.

The table lists this clonotype with a few counts. The J gene is TRBJ2-6, the V gene TRBV20-1; D is possibly TRBD1 (6 bases). Trimming shortened V by 3 bases and J by 2 bases, and 17 bases separated the two germline ends. The CDR3 has 17 residues. Germline V gives CDR1 DFQATT, CDR2 SNEGSKA (reference sequence). The CDR3: CSARTQRGLPGANVLTF. For the CDR3, the DNA is TGCAGTGCTAGGACGCAGAGGGGGTTGCCTGGGGCCAACGTCCTGACTTTC.

Here the CDR3 DNA reads TGTGCCAGCAGCCTAGTTTATTCACCCCTCCACTTT. Translating it yields CASSLVYSPLHF. The chain combines TRBV14 with TRBJ1-6; D call uncertain. Germline values: CDR1 SGHDN, CDR2 FVKESK. The CDR3 loop spans 12 amino acids. V lost 4 bases and J lost 8, with 6 bases in between.